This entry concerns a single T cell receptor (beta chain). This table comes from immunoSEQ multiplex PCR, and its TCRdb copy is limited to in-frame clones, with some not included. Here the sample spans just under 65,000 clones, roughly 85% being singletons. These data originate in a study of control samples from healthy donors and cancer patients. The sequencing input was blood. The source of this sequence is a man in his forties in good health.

This CDR3 reads CASSQVGRIPQETQYF. In nucleotides, the CDR3 is TGTGCCAGCAGCCAAGTCGGCAGGATTCCCCAAGAGACCCAGTACTTC. The rearrangement links TRBV14 to TRBJ2-5, with no clear D. Germline V gene data show CDR1 as SGHDN and CDR2 as FVKESK. The CDR3 extends over 16 amino acids. The ends were cut back, 1 base at V and 1 base at J, with 13 bases in the middle.